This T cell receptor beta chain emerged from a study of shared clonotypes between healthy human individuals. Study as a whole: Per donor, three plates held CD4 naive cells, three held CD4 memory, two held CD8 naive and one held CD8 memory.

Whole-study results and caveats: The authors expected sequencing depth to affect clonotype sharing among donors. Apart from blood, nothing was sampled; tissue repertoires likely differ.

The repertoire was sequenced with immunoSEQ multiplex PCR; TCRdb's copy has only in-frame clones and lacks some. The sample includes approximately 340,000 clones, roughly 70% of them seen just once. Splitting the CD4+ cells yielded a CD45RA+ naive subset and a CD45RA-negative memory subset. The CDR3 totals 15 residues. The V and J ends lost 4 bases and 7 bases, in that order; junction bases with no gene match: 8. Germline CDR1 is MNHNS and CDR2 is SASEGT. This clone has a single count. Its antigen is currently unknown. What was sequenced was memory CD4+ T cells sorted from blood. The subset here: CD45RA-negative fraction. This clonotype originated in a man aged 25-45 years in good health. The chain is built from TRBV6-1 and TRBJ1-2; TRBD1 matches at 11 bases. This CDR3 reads CASSVQGQGAGGYTF. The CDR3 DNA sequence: TGTGCCAGCAGTGTCCAAGGACAGGGGGCCGGTGGCTACACCTTC.